The rows below give T cell receptor beta chains drawn from one sample of a study of cytomegalovirus exposure and HLA in healthy donors. Measured with immunoSEQ multiplex PCR; TCRdb has only the in-frame clones, and not every one. This sample has more than 110,000 clones, with roughly 83% found just once. The sample taken for sequencing was PBMCs. The source is a female donor in good health and CMV-seronegative. Both conserved end residues are part of each CDR3. A D gene is named only where the DNA matches it firmly. Clone size is shown for a subset of rows, as once, few, many or a class of expanded clone.

>NA|NA|TRBJ2-1|TRBV5-4
TGTGCCAGCAGCGCCCGGGAGACGGGGTACTACAATGAGCAGTTCTTC
CASSARETGYYNEQFF
>TRBD1|NA|TRBJ2-5|TRBV9
TGTGCCAGCAGCGTAGGACAGGGGCAAGAGACCCAGTACTTC
CASSVGQGQETQYF
>TRBD1|NA|TRBJ1-1|TRBV2
TGTGCCAGCAGGGATCGGGACAGTCACACTGAAGCTTTCTTT
CASRDRDSHTEAFF
>NA|NA|TRBJ2-5|TRBV18
TGTGCCAGCTCAGGACAGCAAGAGACCCAGTACTTC
CASSGQQETQYF
>TRBD2|once|TRBJ2-6|TRBV7-8
TGTGCCAGCAGCTCCCAGAGGGGGGGAGCGGGAGGCGCTGGGGCCAACGTCCTGACTTTC
CASSSQRGGAGGAGANVLTF
>TRBD1|NA|TRBJ2-1|TRBV4-3
TGCGCCAGCAGCCGCTCCGGACAGGGGCCGGAGGTTTACAATGAGCAGTTCTTC
CASSRSGQGPEVYNEQFF
>NA|NA|TRBJ1-1|TRBV30
TGTGCCTGGATGACCTTAGGGGGAGTAAACACTGAAGCTTTCTTT
CAWMTLGGVNTEAFF
>NA|once|TRBJ2-1|TRBV29-1
TGCAGCGCCCCTATCGACTTCAAGGCCTACAATGAGCAGTTCTTC
CSAPIDFKAYNEQFF
>NA|NA|TRBJ1-1|TRBV7-2
TGTGCCAGCAGCATTACTCCAGGGGACACTGAAGCTTTCTTT
CASSITPGDTEAFF
>TRBD1|NA|TRBJ1-1|TRBV19
TGTGCCAGTAGTATAGATGTGAGACAGGGGTTCATGAACACTGAAGCTTTCTTT
CASSIDVRQGFMNTEAFF
>NA|once|TRBJ2-5|TRBV28
TGTGCCAGCAGAGATAGCAACCAAGAGACCCAGTACTTC
CASRDSNQETQYF
>TRBD2|NA|TRBJ2-7|TRBV5-1
TGCGCCAGCCGACTTAGCGGGTTCGAAGTCCTGTACTTC
CASRLSGFEVLYF
>NA|NA|TRBJ2-3|TRBV29-1
TGCAGCGTTTCAGACAGGGATACGCAGTATTTT
CSVSDRDTQYF
>TRBD1|NA|TRBJ2-5|TRBV7-9
TGTGCCAGCAGCCCCTGGGACAGGGGACAGGAGACCCAGTACTTC
CASSPWDRGQETQYF
>NA|NA|TRBJ2-1|TRBV18
TGTGCCAGCTCACCACCGGGGGGAGTACCCTACAATGAGCAGTTCTTC
CASSPPGGVPYNEQFF
>NA|NA|TRBJ1-6|TRBV7-2
TGTGCCAGCAGCTTAATTGGGGAAGGGAGGTCACCCCTCCACTTT
CASSLIGEGRSPLHF
>NA|few|TRBJ1-1|TRBV30
TGTGCCTGGAGTGACCCTCGAGGGCGGGGAACTGAAGCTTTCTTT
CAWSDPRGRGTEAFF
>NA|NA|TRBJ1-2|TRBV6-5
TGTGCCAGCCGGTCGGGGGTTGGAAGAAGCTACACCTTC
CASRSGVGRSYTF
>TRBD1|NA|TRBJ2-7|TRBV7-2
TGTGCCAGCAGCTTCTCCGGGACAGCGGCCTACGAGCAGTACTTC
CASSFSGTAAYEQYF
>TRBD1|NA|TRBJ2-2|TRBV27
TGTGCCAGCAGTTTACGGGGACAGGGGTCCGGGGAGCTGTTTTTT
CASSLRGQGSGELFF
>TRBD1|NA|TRBJ1-1|TRBV14
TGTGCCAGCAGCCCTTGGGACAGGCCTGTGAACACTGAAGCTTTCTTT
CASSPWDRPVNTEAFF
>NA|NA|TRBJ1-6|TRBV10-3
TGTGCCATCACCGTGGACATGTCCTCACCCCTCCACTTT
CAITVDMSSPLHF
>TRBD1|NA|TRBJ1-2|TRBV6-1
TGTGCCAGCAGTGTAGACAGGGAGGACTATGGCTACACCTTC
CASSVDREDYGYTF
>NA|NA|TRBJ2-1|TRBV7-6
TGTGCCAGCAGCTTATATTCGGATGAGCAGTTCTTC
CASSLYSDEQFF
>TRBD1|NA|TRBJ1-6|TRBV19
TGTGCCAGTAGTATCGGGACAGGGGGCGAGAATTCACCCCTCCACTTT
CASSIGTGGENSPLHF
>NA|once|TRBJ1-1|TRBV6-1
TGTGCCAGCTCGGGGGGCACCGGAGGAACTGAAGCTTTCTTT
CASSGGTGGTEAFF
>NA|NA|TRBJ2-7|TRBV29-1
TGCAGCGTTTCCGACAGAAAGAGTTACGAGCAGTACTTC
CSVSDRKSYEQYF
>NA|NA|TRBJ1-6|TRBV19
TGTGCCAGTAGTATAGCTCGCACTAGCGGTCGTGATAATTCACCCCTCCACTTT
CASSIARTSGRDNSPLHF
>NA|NA|TRBJ1-5|TRBV7-9
TGTGCCAGCAGTCCGGGAGATCAGCCCCAGCATTTT
CASSPGDQPQHF
>TRBD1|few|TRBJ1-3|TRBV5-6
TGTGCCAGCAGCCTGACAGGGTCTGGAAACACCATATATTTT
CASSLTGSGNTIYF
>NA|NA|TRBJ2-7|TRBV7-9
TGTTCCAGCAGCTTAGTAACAGCAGCCTCCTACGAGCAGTACTTC
CSSSLVTAASYEQYF
>TRBD1|NA|TRBJ2-5|TRBV7-9
TGTGCCAGCAGCTTATACAGGGGAGAGACCCAGTACTTC
CASSLYRGETQYF
>NA|NA|TRBJ1-1|TRBV2
TGTGCCAGCAGTGACAAGCCTCTGAACACTGAAGCTTTCTTT
CASSDKPLNTEAFF
>NA|few|TRBJ1-5|TRBV7-2
TGTGCCAGCAGCTTAGTTAGTAATCAGCCCCAGCATTTT
CASSLVSNQPQHF
>NA|NA|TRBJ2-7|TRBV5-1
TGCGCCAGCAGTGTGGACACCGCCTCCTACGAGCAGTACTTC
CASSVDTASYEQYF